One sample yielded the 5 T cell receptor beta chains listed below, sequenced in a study of blood T cells in healthy people across ages. A sample-barcoded 5' primer and a J-beta primer mix were used in a second PCR of roughly 7 to 11 cycles. MiXCR was run by TCRdb on the 5' RACE reads, yielding one entry per CDR3 protein. The sample consists of nearly 1 million distinct CDR3 sequences, 51% of them appearing once. The sample consisted of blood. These receptors all stem from an older woman in good health.

V is TRBV4-1 and J is TRBJ2-1; 9 positions match TRBD2. Germline CDR1 and CDR2: MGHRA and YSYEKL. The junction had 8 bases not matched to a gene; V was cut back by 0 bases and J by 8 bases. This CDR3 is built from 16 residues. DNA for the CDR3: TGCGCCAGCAGCCAAGATATAGCGGGAGCCCCGGATGAGCAGTTCTTC. Residues: CASSQDIAGAPDEQFF.

The chain recombines TRBV10-3 with TRBJ2-7; 11 bases are shared with TRBD1. Germline V CDR1 and CDR2: ENHRY, SYGVKD. The CDR3 runs to 17 residues. The V and J ends lost 0 bases and 3 bases, in that order; junction bases with no gene match: 7. In DNA form, the CDR3 reads TGTGCCATCAGTGAGTCGAATCGGGACAGGGGGTTCTACGAGCAGTACTTC. Its translation: CAISESNRDRGFYEQYF.

This chain joins TRBV24-1 and TRBJ2-1; D remains unclear. Trimming stripped 3 bases from V and 9 bases from J, with 5 bases between. The CDR3 totals 11 residues. CDR1 is KGHDR and CDR2 is SFDVKD in the germline V gene. CDR3 region: CATSDRSEQFF. The DNA of the CDR3 is TGTGCCACCAGTGATCGGAGTGAGCAGTTCTTC.

This clonotype appeared a single time. As DNA, the CDR3 is TGTGCCAGCAGCGTTAAACTGCGGGGACCAGATACGCAGTATTTT. Amino acid sequence: CASSVKLRGPDTQYF. The chain has TRBV9 and TRBJ2-3, with a weak D call TRBD2 (6 bases). Trimming removed 2 bases from V and 4 bases from J, with 14 bases in between. CDR1 and CDR2 from the germline V gene are SGDLS and YYNGEE. The CDR3 consists of 15 residues.

This sequence joins TRBV7-9 and TRBJ1-3; no clear D. The CDR3 is 15 amino acids. Looked up from germline, CDR1 is SEHNR and CDR2 is FQNEAQ (reference sequence). Trimming shortened V by 3 bases and J by 2 bases, and 11 bases separated the two germline ends. The CDR3 bases are TGTGCCAGCAGCTTGACCGGGTCGGCTGGAAACACCATATATTTT. It specifies CASSLTGSAGNTIYF.